This TCR beta chain appears in the sequencing data of a study of blood T cell repertoires in COVID-19. This clone was observed a single time. Other DNA sequences in the sample encode the same CDR3. Authors' methods: Amplifying reference gene primers gave estimates of nucleated cell counts. Assay: immunoSEQ multiplex PCR; the TCRdb copy retains only in-frame clones and omits some. V and J calls and clone size are copied from that table; D and trimming were computed from the DNA. The table records 140,000 or so clones, about four fifths of them present only once. This CDR3 has 11 amino acids. In germline, CDR1 is MDHEN, CDR2 SYDVKM. V lost 5 bases and J 1 base, leaving 3 bases between the germline ends.

Sequencing was carried out using peripheral blood. This receptor was taken from a human donor in a cohort sampled during active COVID-19. This chain connects TRBV28 to TRBJ2-7; no reliable D call. The CDR3 DNA is TGTGCCAGCAGTACTTCCTACGAGCAGTACTTC. Its translation: CASSTSYEQYF.